This paragraph covers one TCR beta chain sequence. Using immunoSEQ multiplex PCR, the repertoire was profiled, and TCRdb retains in-frame clones only, with some absent. Of roughly 380,000 clones detected, about 88% appear once; the ten largest clones hold roughly 3%. The CDR3 is 14 amino acids. Trimming shortened V by 1 base and J by 2 bases, and 9 bases separated the two germline ends. Looked up from germline, CDR1 is LNHDA and CDR2 is SQIVND (reference sequence). These data are taken from a study of blood T cell repertoires in COVID-19. Sequenced material: PBMCs or T cells enriched from blood (not recorded which). The receptor was derived from a woman in her twenties or thirties who had recovered from COVID-19. The chain links TRBV19 to TRBJ2-7; TRBD1 might be the D (6 bases). This CDR3 is CASSIGTGPYEQYF. The CDR3 DNA reads as TGTGCCAGTAGTATAGGTACAGGGCCCTACGAGCAGTACTTC. The whole variable domain, filled in from reference TRBV19 and TRBJ2-7, reads DGGITQSPKYLFRKEGQNVTLSCEQNLNHDAMYWYRQDPGQGLRLIYYSQIVNDFQKGDIAEGYSVSREKKESFPLTVTSAQKNPTAFYLCASSIGTGPYEQYFGPGTRLTVT.